A single sample is the source of the 28 T cell receptor beta chains below, sequenced in a study of cytomegalovirus exposure and HLA in healthy donors (dated by TCRdb to 2015 to 2018). Library creation used the immunoSEQ multiplex PCR assay. For the multiplex PCR, a mixture combining 60 forward primers for TCR Vbeta segments and 13 reverse primers for TCR Jbeta segments was used. As stored in TCRdb, this immuneACCESS dataset retains in-frame rearrangements with V and J assigned. A fraction of the clones does not appear; measured against another copy, unresolved V genes explain less than half of the discrepancy, and the remainder lacks a known reason. A total of about 120,000 clones appear in this sample, around 76% of them only once. Of the sample, about 29% falls within the top ten clones. Specimen: PBMCs. Receptors were obtained from a man aged 60 to 75 in good health and CMV-seropositive.

This chain joins TRBV6-1 and TRBJ1-1, with D tentatively TRBD1 (5 bases). V lost 1 base, J lost 4 bases, and 10 bases lay in between. This CDR3 is built from 14 residues. Germline V lookup: CDR1 MNHNS, CDR2 SASEGT. CDR3 nucleotide sequence: TGTGCCAGCAGTGAAGTAAGGGGACTCACTGAAGCTTTCTTT. Residues: CASSEVRGLTEAFF.

The chain couples TRBV5-1 to TRBJ2-7, with D possibly matching TRBD2 (7 bases). The V end was cut by 0 bases, the J end by 4 bases, with 17 bases between. The CDR3 extends over 16 amino acids. Germline V CDR1 and CDR2: SGHRS, YFSETQ. CDR3 DNA sequence: TGCGCCAGCAGCTTGGCGGGGGCGGGAGATCTATACGAGCAGTACTTC. It codes for CASSLAGAGDLYEQYF.

The chain joins TRBV4-1 to TRBJ2-2; D possibly corresponds to TRBD1 (6 bases). The CDR3 sequence is 16 residues long. V was cut by 1 base and J by 3 bases, with 12 bases left in between. Germline V CDR1 and CDR2: MGHRA, YSYEKL. CDR3 amino acids: CASSQVGRGYTGELFF. DNA of the CDR3: TGCGCCAGCAGCCAAGTGGGCAGGGGTTACACCGGGGAGCTGTTTTTT.

The chain recombines TRBV10-3 with TRBJ1-6; 9 bases are shared with TRBD1. J gave up 18 bases and V 7 bases, and 13 bases lay outside the gene matches. CDR3 size: 13 residues. The germline V gene has CDR1 ENHRY and CDR2 SYGVKD. CDR3 in DNA: TGTGCCATCAAGGGGGACAGGGATGCCTCCGGCCACTTT. Protein: CAIKGDRDASGHF.

The J gene is TRBJ2-1, the V gene TRBV28; the D gene is possibly TRBD1 (6 bases). The CDR3 consists of 14 residues. CDR1 and CDR2 from the germline V gene are MDHEN and SYDVKM. Trimming removed 3 bases from V and 8 bases from J, with 14 bases in between. DNA for the CDR3: TGTGCCAGCAGTTTTACAGGGATTTGGGATGAGCAGTTCTTC. Its translation: CASSFTGIWDEQFF.

This clone has more than one count but fewer than ten. This rearrangement joins TRBV7-8 to TRBJ2-3; TRBD2 matches at 10 bases. The CDR3 has 19 residues. The germline V gene encodes CDR1 SGHVS and CDR2 FQNEAQ. J was trimmed by 1 base and V by 5 bases; bases with no gene match: 15. Written as DNA, the CDR3 is TGTGCCAGCAGCCCCGGTGTTAGCGGGAGGAGTGGGGGCACAGATACGCAGTATTTT. It is translated as CASSPGVSGRSGGTDTQYF.

The chain recombines TRBV5-1 with TRBJ2-3; 13 bases are a match to TRBD2. The CDR3 loop spans 17 amino acids. Per germline, CDR1 SGHRS and CDR2 YFSETQ. V shed 0 bases, J shed 2 bases, and the junction held 3 bases outside the gene matches. The CDR3 loop is CASSLEGLAGTTDTQYF. The CDR3 DNA sequence: TGCGCCAGCAGCTTGGAGGGACTAGCGGGGACCACAGATACGCAGTATTTT.

The V and J genes are TRBV5-1 and TRBJ1-1; the match to TRBD1 covers 12 bases. The germline CDR1 and CDR2 sequences are SGHRS and YFSETQ. Unmatched junction bases numbered 9, after V lost 1 base and J lost 11 bases. This CDR3 is built from 15 residues. The DNA for the CDR3 is TGCGCCAGCAGCTTGATGGGGACAGGGGGCGAAACGGCTTTCTTT. Amino acids: CASSLMGTGGETAFF.

This chain links TRBV13 with TRBJ2-5; 10 nucleotides line up with TRBD1. This CDR3 contains 15 residues. The germline V gene encodes CDR1 PRHDT and CDR2 FYEKMQ (reference sequence). V shed 5 bases and J 5 bases; nucleotides not matched to a gene: 8. CDR3 loop: CASSPRTGGAETQYF. The CDR3 nucleotides are TGTGCCAGCAGCCCACGGACAGGGGGAGCGGAGACCCAGTACTTC.

A word on this clone: The same CDR3 can be traced to other DNA sequences in this sample. The rearrangement uses TRBV6-5 and TRBJ1-2; D may be TRBD1 (6 bases). The V and J ends lost 6 bases and 2 bases respectively, with 10 bases between them. Looked up from germline, CDR1 is MNHEY and CDR2 is SVGAGI. The CDR3 sequence is 13 residues long. The CDR3 sequence: CASRRQGNYGYTF. Written as DNA, the CDR3 is TGTGCCAGCAGAAGGCAGGGGAACTATGGCTACACCTTC.

The table lists this clone with a few counts. The chain joins TRBV5-1 to TRBJ2-4; D gene uncertain. Germline V gene sequence: CDR1 SGHRS, CDR2 YFSETQ. This CDR3 is 13 amino acids long. Trimming removed 0 bases from V and 3 bases from J, with 4 bases in between. This chain's CDR3 is CASSLDSKNIQYF. The CDR3 DNA reads as TGCGCCAGCAGCTTGGACAGCAAAAACATTCAGTACTTC.

CDR3 nucleotide sequence: TGTGCCAGCAGCGACCTCAGGGTGAGTCAGCCCCAGCATTTT. Its translation is CASSDLRVSQPQHF. The J gene is TRBJ1-5, the V gene TRBV7-2; D may be TRBD1 (5 bases). CDR3 size: 14 residues. Trimming cost V 5 bases and J 6 bases, with 14 bases left between them. CDR1 and CDR2 (germline): SGHTA, FQGNSA.

This sequence joins TRBV4-2 and TRBJ1-2, with a tentative D call TRBD1 (5 bases). The germline V gene encodes CDR1 LGHNA and CDR2 YNFKEQ. The CDR3 covers 15 residues. Trimming took 7 bases from V and 4 from J, leaving 19 bases between them. In DNA, the CDR3 is TGTGCCAGCACCCCGGCAAGGGCGCAGGGCTATGGCTACACCTTC. Amino acid sequence: CASTPARAQGYGYTF.

This chain uses TRBV4-1 with TRBJ1-2; D is unclear. The CDR3 contains 14 residues. From germline, CDR1 is MGHRA and CDR2 YSYEKL. V was shortened by 1 base and J by 8 bases, with 14 bases between the two germline ends. CDR3: CASSQVKGVGGYTF. The CDR3 coding sequence is TGCGCCAGCAGCCAAGTTAAGGGAGTGGGAGGCTACACCTTC.

This clone was found a few times. The CDR3 nucleotides are TGTGCCAGCAGCCATTACAGGGACTCTGGGGCCAACGTCCTGACTTTC. Amino acids: CASSHYRDSGANVLTF. The chain couples TRBV27 to TRBJ2-6, with D possibly matching TRBD1 (6 bases). This CDR3 has 16 residues. Germline V CDR1 and CDR2: MNHEY, SMNVEV (reference sequence). Trimming pared 6 bases from V and 0 bases from J, leaving 12 bases between. Drawing the rest from reference TRBV27 and TRBJ2-6, the complete variable domain is EAQVTQNPRYLITVTGKKLTVTCSQNMNHEYMSWYRQDPGLGLRQIYYSMNVEVTDKGDVPEGYKVSRKEKRNFPLILESPSPNQTSLYFCASSHYRDSGANVLTFGAGSRLTVL.

V and J are TRBV6-5 and TRBJ2-3, with 7 bases aligning to TRBD2. CDR1 and CDR2 from the germline V gene are MNHEY and SVGAGI. The CDR3 totals 14 residues. V trimming: 6 bases; J trimming: 3 bases; junction bases outside the gene matches: 6. The chain's CDR3 is CASSPGGGTDTQYF. DNA of the CDR3: TGTGCCAGCAGCCCCGGGGGAGGGACAGATACGCAGTATTTT.

V gene TRBV2 combines with J gene TRBJ2-7; tentatively, D is TRBD1 (7 bases). Trimming removed 9 bases from V and 0 bases from J, with 27 bases in between. Germline-derived CDR1 and CDR2 are SNHLY and FYNNEI. This CDR3 comprises 18 residues. The chain's CDR3 is CARSRGDSKSPSSYEQYF. In DNA, the CDR3 is TGTGCCAGATCCAGGGGGGACTCGAAGTCCCCTAGCTCCTACGAGCAGTACTTC.

There are a few counts of this clone. The V gene is TRBV5-1, the J gene TRBJ2-1, with 9 bases matching TRBD1. The V gene's germline CDR1 is SGHRS and CDR2 YFSETQ. The CDR3 length is 15 residues. Losses at the gene ends were 0 bases for V and 4 bases for J; bases not matched to a gene: 2. The DNA for the CDR3 is TGCGCCAGCAGCTTGGGGACAGGGGATTACAATGAGCAGTTCTTC. Its translation is CASSLGTGDYNEQFF.

The chain combines TRBV9 with TRBJ2-1, with TRBD2 identical over 13 bases. The CDR3 is 15 amino acids. Germline V gene data show CDR1 as SGDLS and CDR2 as YYNGEE. The V segment lost 4 bases and the J segment 14 bases; nucleotides outside the gene matches: 12. The CDR3 DNA is TGTGCCAGCAGCCCCGGGACTAGCGGGACCGACACGAAGTTCTTC. Translating gives CASSPGTSGTDTKFF.

This clone was seen only a few times. Other DNA sequences in this specimen translate into the identical CDR3. V and J are TRBV18 and TRBJ1-1; 9 bases are a match to TRBD1. Germline V CDR1 and CDR2: KGHSH, LQKENI. The CDR3 runs 14 residues. V lost 6 bases and J lost 1; bases outside the gene matches: 3. CDR3 protein: CASSPGQGNTEAFF. CDR3 coding DNA: TGTGCCAGCTCCCCGGGACAGGGGAACACTGAAGCTTTCTTT.

This clone was found a few times. This chain links TRBV6-1 with TRBJ2-1; TRBD1 is a possible D gene (6 bases). The CDR3 is 15 amino acids. V gave up 6 bases and J gave up 5 bases, with 17 bases separating them. Germline CDR1 MNHNS, CDR2 SASEGT. CDR3 sequence: CASSPSINRDNEQFF. The CDR3 bases are TGTGCCAGCAGCCCCAGCATCAACAGGGACAATGAGCAGTTCTTC.

In its sample, this clone ranks as medium-sized (0.01 to 0.1%). V and J are TRBV11-3 and TRBJ2-1; 8 positions match TRBD2. This CDR3 is built from 15 residues. In germline, CDR1 is SGHNT, CDR2 YENEEA. V trimming: 5 bases; J trimming: 2 bases; junction bases outside the gene matches: 5. This chain's CDR3 is CASSETSEPYNEQFF. The CDR3 DNA is TGTGCCAGCAGCGAGACTAGCGAGCCCTACAATGAGCAGTTCTTC.

This clone was seen more than once but under ten times. This chain connects TRBV4-2 to TRBJ1-4, with D hard to call. Germline V gives CDR1 LGHNA, CDR2 YNFKEQ. This CDR3 comprises 15 residues. V was shortened by 0 bases and J by 5 bases, with 10 bases between the two germline ends. The CDR3 nucleotides read TGTGCCAGCAGCCAAGATGGAGGGAAAAATGAAAAACTGTTTTTT. Protein: CASSQDGGKNEKLFF.

The chain has TRBV5-1 and TRBJ2-1; 11 bases map to TRBD2. The CDR3 length is 16 residues. J gave up 4 bases and V 2 bases, and 5 bases lay outside the gene matches. The germline V gene has CDR1 SGHRS and CDR2 YFSETQ. Written as DNA, the CDR3 is TGCGCCAGCAGCTTAACTAGCGGGGGAATATACAATGAGCAGTTCTTC. It yields the protein CASSLTSGGIYNEQFF.

V usage is TRBV30 and J usage is TRBJ2-2; 10 bases match TRBD2. Germline loops: CDR1 GTSNPN, CDR2 SVGIG (reference sequence). The CDR3 sequence is 14 residues long. V shed 5 bases and J 2 bases; nucleotides not matched to a gene: 2. CDR3 DNA: TGTGCCTGGCTAGCGGGAGAAAACACCGGGGAGCTGTTTTTT. Translated: CAWLAGENTGELFF.

This chain uses TRBV7-3 with TRBJ1-2; 8 bases agree with TRBD1. From germline, CDR1 is SGHTA and CDR2 FQGTGA. There are 13 residues in the CDR3. The junction had 2 bases not matched to a gene; V was cut back by 5 bases and J by 3 bases. Written as DNA, the CDR3 is TGTGCCAGCAGCCTGGACAGGGACTATGGCTACACCTTC. Translating gives CASSLDRDYGYTF.

On this clone: A read error is likely, as this CDR3 ends without the conserved phenylalanine or tryptophan. Because the CDR3's place on the DNA is in doubt, the DNA is left out and the CDR3 is given as listed by TCRdb. The chain is built from TRBV19 and TRBJ1-6; the table's D gene call, TRBD1, was not cross checked with the DNA. The CDR3 is 9 residues long, ends included. Per the germline V gene, CDR1 is LNHDA and CDR2 is SQIVND (reference sequence). The chain's CDR3 is CASSRPQGG.

This rearrangement joins TRBV7-3 to TRBJ1-1; TRBD1 agrees at 10 bases. Germline lookup yields CDR1 SGHTA and CDR2 FQGTGA. The length of the CDR3 is 18 residues. J lost 0 bases, V lost 1 base, and 8 bases had no gene match. The CDR3 DNA follows: TGTGCCAGCAGCTTAAAGGGACAGGGGAAGGTCATGAACACTGAAGCTTTCTTT. Protein sequence: CASSLKGQGKVMNTEAFF.